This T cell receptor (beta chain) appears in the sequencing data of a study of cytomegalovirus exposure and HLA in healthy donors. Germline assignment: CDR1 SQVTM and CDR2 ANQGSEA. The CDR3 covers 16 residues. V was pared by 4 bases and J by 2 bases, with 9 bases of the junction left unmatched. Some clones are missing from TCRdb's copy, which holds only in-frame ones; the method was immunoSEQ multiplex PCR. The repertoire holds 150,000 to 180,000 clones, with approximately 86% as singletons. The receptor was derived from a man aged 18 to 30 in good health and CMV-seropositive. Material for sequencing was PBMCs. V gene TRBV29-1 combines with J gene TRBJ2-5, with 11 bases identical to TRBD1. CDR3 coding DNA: TGCAGCGTTGGGGCGGGACAGGGGGTACATCAAGAGACCCAGTACTTC. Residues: CSVGAGQGVHQETQYF.